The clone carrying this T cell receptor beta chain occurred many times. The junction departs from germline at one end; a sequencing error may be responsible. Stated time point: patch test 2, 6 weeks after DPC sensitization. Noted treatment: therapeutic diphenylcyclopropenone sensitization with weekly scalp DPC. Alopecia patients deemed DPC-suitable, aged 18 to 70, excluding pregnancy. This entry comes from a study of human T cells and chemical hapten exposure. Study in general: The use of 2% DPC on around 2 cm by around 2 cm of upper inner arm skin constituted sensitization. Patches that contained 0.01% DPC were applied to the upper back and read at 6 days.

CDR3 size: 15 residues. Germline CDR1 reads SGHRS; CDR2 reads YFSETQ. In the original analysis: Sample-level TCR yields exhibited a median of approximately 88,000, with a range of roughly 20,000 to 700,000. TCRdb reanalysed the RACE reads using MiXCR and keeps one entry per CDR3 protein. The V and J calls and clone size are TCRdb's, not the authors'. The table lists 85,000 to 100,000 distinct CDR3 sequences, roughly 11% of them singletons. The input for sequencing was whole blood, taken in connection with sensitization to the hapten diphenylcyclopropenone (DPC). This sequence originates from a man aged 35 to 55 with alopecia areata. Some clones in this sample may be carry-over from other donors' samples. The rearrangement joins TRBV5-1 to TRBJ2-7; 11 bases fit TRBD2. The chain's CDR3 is CASSLTPDSGRAPDF. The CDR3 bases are TGCGCCAGCAGCTTGACCCCAGATAGCGGGAGGGCCCCAGACTTC.